This T cell receptor (beta chain) appears in the sequencing data of a study of blood T cell repertoires in COVID-19. Study context: Some COVID-19 samples were acute and others convalescent; all came from the United States, Italy and Spain. Nucleic acid was either cDNA or gDNA, and it came from T cells, B-cell-depleted T cells, or PBMCs.

The CDR3 is made up of 13 amino acids. Germline-derived CDR1 and CDR2 are LNHDA and SQIVND (reference sequence). V was cut by 6 bases and J by 0 bases, with 8 bases left in between. Sequencing was performed with immunoSEQ multiplex PCR; in TCRdb, only in-frame clones are kept and a portion is missing. This repertoire shows 100,000 to 110,000 clones, approximately 84% found once; its top ten account for around 7.2%. The sequence was collected from a man between 25 and 39 years old in a cohort sampled during active COVID-19. What was sequenced was peripheral blood. This rearrangement joins TRBV19 to TRBJ1-1, with D hard to call. CDR3 loop: CASRGQLNTEAFF. The CDR3 DNA is TGTGCCAGTAGGGGCCAGCTGAACACTGAAGCTTTCTTT.